These 4 T cell receptor beta chains came from one sample sequenced in a study of post-analysis software for immune sequencing data. Findings and caveats of the study: Five or six TRBV segments were more frequent in patients than controls; TRBV5-6, TRBV5-1 and TRBV20-1 belonged to this group.

The authors incorporated unique molecular identifiers into the TCR beta cDNA libraries. Each CDR3 protein gets one entry after TCRdb re-called the PCR reads with MiXCR. The sample records almost 700,000 distinct CDR3 sequences, 55% to 70% being singletons. Antigens of these TCRs are unknown. The source material was blood. Receptor source: a girl aged 2 to 9 with multiple sclerosis.

The chain is built from TRBV21-1 and TRBJ2-2; the table's D call of TRBD1 was not tested on the DNA. TRBV21-1 is a recognized pseudogene. This CDR3 is built from 16 residues. CDR3 sequence reads: CASRQVPYANTGELFF. DNA for the CDR3: TGTGCCAGCCGCCAGGTCCCATACGCGAACACCGGGGAGCTGTTTTTT.

V is TRBV29-1 and J is TRBJ2-1, with D perhaps TRBD2 (6 bases). CDR1 is SQVTM, CDR2 ANQGSEA, per germline. The CDR3 runs 13 residues. V lost 8 bases and J 7 bases, leaving 18 bases between the germline ends. CDR3 sequence reads: CSIRGSIGNEQFF. CDR3 nucleotide sequence: TGCAGCATCCGGGGGTCAATCGGGAATGAGCAGTTCTTC.

This clonotype was seen only once. V and J are TRBV20-1 and TRBJ2-1; 10 bases match TRBD2. J was trimmed by 10 bases and V by 5 bases; bases with no gene match: 5. Germline values: CDR1 DFQATT, CDR2 SNEGSKA (reference sequence). This CDR3 is 12 amino acids long. The DNA of the CDR3 is TGCAGTGCTCCGGGACTAGCGATGGAGCAGTTCTTC. Its protein product is CSAPGLAMEQFF.

The table lists this clonotype with a few counts. The chain links TRBV6-4 to TRBJ2-4; no clear D gene. The V gene's germline CDR1 is MRHNA and CDR2 SNTAGT. Deletions cut 0 bases from V and 1 base from J, with 4 bases between. The CDR3 runs to 14 residues. The CDR3 bases are TGTGCCAGCAGTGACTCGAAGGCCAAAAACATTCAGTACTTC. Protein: CASSDSKAKNIQYF.